The clone carrying this T cell receptor (beta chain) was seen at least ten times. Germline CDR1 and CDR2: SGHAT and FQNNGV. J gave up 7 bases and V 7 bases, and 11 bases lay outside the gene matches. The CDR3 is 15 residues long. This sample was included in a study of T cell repertoires in cytomegalovirus infection. Study overall: CMV infection plus the matching HLA type was flagged by public TCR beta signatures.

Each CDR3 protein gets one entry after TCRdb re-called the reads with MiXCR. The sample yields 250,000 or so distinct CDR3 sequences, about a sixth seen once. The sequenced sample was CD8+ T cells from PBMCs. This TCR came from a human donor in good health (CMV status not recorded). Some clones in this sample may be carry-over from other donors' samples. The chain joins TRBV11-2 to TRBJ2-2; 8 bases map to TRBD2. CDR3 protein: CASNRSPGGVGELFF. Here the CDR3 DNA reads TGTGCCAGCAACCGAAGCCCCGGGGGGGTCGGGGAGCTGTTTTTT.